These T cell receptor beta chains were read from a single sample in a study of response to subunit inactivated influenza vaccine. TCRdb re-called the RT-PCR reads with MiXCR, one entry per CDR3 protein. The table has under 850,000 distinct CDR3 sequences, roughly 20% seen once. The sample was PBMCs from blood, taken roughly 5 days after vaccination. The receptors stem from a man between 50 and 59 years old who received an inactivated influenza vaccine. Both conserved end residues are trimmed from each CDR3. Each record gives: V gene, clone size, J gene, CDR3 protein. Not every row has a clone size; where given, it reads once, few, many or a size class.

TRBV7-2	many	TRBJ2-1	ASSFRQGSYNEQF
TRBV3-1	.	TRBJ1-2	ASSQRDRGFT
TRBV29-1	.	TRBJ2-3	SATGTDTQY
TRBV7-3	.	TRBJ2-1	ASSPSRTSGYNEQF
TRBV6-5	many	TRBJ1-2	ASSSGTANYGYT
TRBV9	.	TRBJ2-7	ASSVALTSYEQY
TRBV18	few	TRBJ2-3	ASSPSRSTDTQY
TRBV12-3/TRBV12-4	few	TRBJ2-1	ASSSETVEQF
TRBV5-1	.	TRBJ2-7	ASSEQPGHSYEQY
TRBV20-1	few	TRBJ2-2	SMSSGDRELF
TRBV10-2	.	TRBJ2-5	ASMLAGGETQY
TRBV12-3/TRBV12-4	many	TRBJ1-2	ASSSQGPYGYT
TRBV7-8	few	TRBJ1-5	ASSLTRGGQPQH
TRBV12-3/TRBV12-4	many	TRBJ2-3	ASTVGIRADTQY
TRBV12-3/TRBV12-4	many	TRBJ2-1	ASSRGQLSFNEQF
TRBV28	.	TRBJ2-7	ASSFQYDRAWSYEQY
TRBV10-3	.	TRBJ1-2	AISETGTTNYGYT
TRBV6-1	.	TRBJ2-1	ASSERPLSYNEQF
TRBV15	few	TRBJ2-2	ATSMTTTGELF
TRBV27	.	TRBJ2-5	ASSFGTSGDQETQY
TRBV7-2	many	TRBJ2-5	ASSLAVGRQETQY
TRBV10-3	few	TRBJ2-1	AISESMNEQF
TRBV28	few	TRBJ1-1	ASSPTGSHAF
TRBV15	.	TRBJ2-1	ATSRDDRSSYNEQF
TRBV5-1	.	TRBJ2-5	ASSPGQMSSVETQY
TRBV4-1	few	TRBJ2-1	ASSQDTAGGYNEQF
TRBV5-1	.	TRBJ2-3	ASSLDPGTDTRY
TRBV12-3/TRBV12-4	.	TRBJ1-5	ASSLWGGGDQPQH
TRBV15	.	TRBJ2-1	ATSTNGGTYNEQF
TRBV7-8	few	TRBJ2-7	ASSLAGGPLTLGY
TRBV12-3/TRBV12-4	many	TRBJ2-3	ASSPSGPDTQY
TRBV11-2	few	TRBJ2-1	ASSKTGNEQF
TRBV3-1	few	TRBJ2-1	ASSQGQGFEQF
TRBV10-3	.	TRBJ2-4	AISWAGGPENIQY
TRBV10-3	.	TRBJ2-7	AISITGLQTYEQY
TRBV6-2/TRBV6-3	few	TRBJ2-5	ASIPGGLQETQY
TRBV4-1	.	TRBJ2-1	ASSQVPSGGGLYNEQF